This is a list of T cell receptor beta chains from one sample in a study of cytomegalovirus exposure and HLA in healthy donors. Assay: immunoSEQ multiplex PCR; the TCRdb copy retains only in-frame clones and omits some. The sample shows about 180,000 clones, around three quarters of them seen only once. Sequenced: PBMCs. These receptor sequences come from a woman between 25 and 40 years old in good health and CMV-seropositive. Both conserved end residues are part of each CDR3. A D gene is named only where the DNA matches it firmly. The listing skips clone size in some rows; elsewhere it reads once, few, many or a size class.

V	J	D	size	DNA	CDR3
TRBV29-1	TRBJ1-2	-	-	TGCAGCGTTGGCAGGGTTCAGGAAGGCTACACCTTC	CSVGRVQEGYTF
TRBV7-9	TRBJ1-2	-	once	TGTGCCAGCAGCTTAGGCGGCAGGGGAAACTATGGCTACACCTTC	CASSLGGRGNYGYTF
TRBV9	TRBJ1-1	-	few	TGTGCCAGCAGCGTAGAGAACTCGATGAACACTGAAGCTTTCTTT	CASSVENSMNTEAFF
TRBV5-1	TRBJ2-7	-	-	TGCGCCAGCAGCCCGGGGTACTACGAGCAGTACTTC	CASSPGYYEQYF
TRBV15	TRBJ2-7	TRBD1	-	TGTGCCACCAGCAGAGTCAGGCTTTTACAGGGGGAGGACGAGCAGTACTTC	CATSRVRLLQGEDEQYF
TRBV11-2	TRBJ2-1	-	-	TGTGCCAGCAGCTTAGAAGACACGGCGATCTACAATGAGCAGTTCTTC	CASSLEDTAIYNEQFF
TRBV7-2	TRBJ2-7	TRBD1	-	TGTGCCAGCAGCTTAAAGGGACAGGGGGGCCACGAGCAGTACTTC	CASSLKGQGGHEQYF
TRBV4-2	TRBJ2-2	-	few	TGTGCCAGCAGCCAAGACCTCAAGGGTGGGGGGACCGGGGAGCTGTTTTTT	CASSQDLKGGGTGELFF
TRBV19	TRBJ1-5	TRBD1	few	TGTGCCAGTAGTCCGACAGGGGGCAATCAGCCCCAGCATTTT	CASSPTGGNQPQHF
TRBV6-6	TRBJ1-3	TRBD1	few	TGTGCCAGCAGTCCCCGGACAGGGCGAGGAAACACCATATATTTT	CASSPRTGRGNTIYF
TRBV27	TRBJ1-5	TRBD1	-	TGTGCCAGCAGTTTATCGCGTAGGGGGCTTGGCAATCAGCCCCAGCATTTT	CASSLSRRGLGNQPQHF
TRBV5-1	TRBJ2-3	-	once	TGCGCCAGCAGCCGCGCCCCCCCCACAGATACGCAGTATTTT	CASSRAPPTDTQYF
TRBV4-3	TRBJ1-4	-	-	TGCGCCAGCAGCCAAGATGAGGGCAGGGGTCGGGAAAAACTGTTTTTT	CASSQDEGRGREKLFF
TRBV5-6	TRBJ2-2	TRBD1	-	TGTGCCAGCAGCGTGGACGGACAGGGGAACACCGGGGAGCTGTTTTTT	CASSVDGQGNTGELFF
TRBV5-1	TRBJ2-5	TRBD1	-	TGCGCCAGCAGACAGGGGGCGTCAGAGACCCAGTACTTC	CASRQGASETQYF
TRBV25-1	TRBJ1-5	-	-	TGTGCCAGCAGTGAGGCAAATAGCAATCAGCCCCAGCATTTT	CASSEANSNQPQHF
TRBV10-2	TRBJ2-7	-	few	TGCGCCAGCAGCCGGACTTCCTACGAGCAGTACTTC	CASSRTSYEQYF
TRBV5-8	TRBJ1-4	-	-	TGTGCCAGCAGCCCACAGGGTGAAAAACTGTTTTTT	CASSPQGEKLFF
TRBV6-1	TRBJ2-4	TRBD1	-	TGTGCCAGCAGCTCCGGGACAGGGCAAAACATTCAGTACTTC	CASSSGTGQNIQYF
TRBV7-9	TRBJ2-7	TRBD1	-	TGTGCCAGCAGCCGCGGACAGGGGGCTTTTCCCTACGAGCAGTACTTC	CASSRGQGAFPYEQYF
TRBV7-9	TRBJ1-2	-	-	TGTGCCAGCAGCTTGGCTAGGGGGTGGGACAATGGCTACACCTTC	CASSLARGWDNGYTF
TRBV6-1	TRBJ2-7	-	few	TGTGCCAGCGGATCGGGGGTGAGCTCCTACGAGCAGTACTTC	CASGSGVSSYEQYF
TRBV11-2	TRBJ1-6	-	-	TGTGCCAGCAGCTGGGCGGGTTCACCCCTCCACTTT	CASSWAGSPLHF
TRBV7-8	TRBJ2-1	TRBD1	-	TGTGCCAGCAGCTCCAGTCCCGGGACAGGGTTGGTTCACTATGAGCAGTTCTTC	CASSSSPGTGLVHYEQFF
TRBV2	TRBJ2-1	TRBD2	-	TGTGCCAGCAGTGAGCGACTAGCGGCCTACAATGAGCAGTTCTTC	CASSERLAAYNEQFF
TRBV2	TRBJ1-2	-	-	TGTGCCAGCATCGGGGGAAACTATGGCTACACCTTC	CASIGGNYGYTF
TRBV11-3	TRBJ2-1	-	-	TGTGCCAGCAGCGTAGCCCCAGGGAGGAATGAGCAGTTCTTC	CASSVAPGRNEQFF
TRBV5-6	TRBJ1-2	-	-	TGTGCCAGCAGGCTCCAGGGGAACTATGGCTACACCTTC	CASRLQGNYGYTF
TRBV25-1	TRBJ2-7	-	-	TGTGCCAGCAGTATCTTCGACAGAGGCCGCTACGAGCAGTACTTC	CASSIFDRGRYEQYF
TRBV7-9	TRBJ1-3	TRBD1	-	TGTGCCAGCAGCCGGGACAGGGACCCTGGAAACACCATATATTTT	CASSRDRDPGNTIYF
TRBV29-1	TRBJ2-5	TRBD1	once	TGCAGCGTCACAGGGGACGTGGAGACCCAGTACTTC	CSVTGDVETQYF
TRBV27	TRBJ2-7	-	-	TGTGCCAGCAGTCCCTTGACAGGACCCCTTACCTTAACGAGCGAGCAGTACTTC	CASSPLTGPLTLTSEQYF
TRBV5-1	TRBJ2-1	-	-	TGCGCCAGCAGCTTGGTGTCCAGGGTTAACAATGAGCAGTTCTTC	CASSLVSRVNNEQFF
TRBV6-4	TRBJ2-3	TRBD1	-	TGTGCCAGCAGTTTACAGGGGGCGCCGAGCACAGATACGCAGTATTTT	CASSLQGAPSTDTQYF
TRBV27	TRBJ1-2	TRBD1	-	TGTGCCAGCAGTGTCCCGGGACAGGGAGAAACCTTC	CASSVPGQGETF
TRBV5-5	TRBJ1-5	-	-	TGTGCCAGCAGCTTGTCAGGGGGCAATCAGCCCCAGCATTTT	CASSLSGGNQPQHF
TRBV7-9	TRBJ2-5	-	-	TGTGCCAGCAGCTTTGGAACAGAAGAGACCCAGTACTTC	CASSFGTEETQYF
TRBV7-2	TRBJ1-1	TRBD1	-	TGTGCCAGCAGCTCAGACTCAGGGGGGAGAAACACTGAAGCTTTCTTT	CASSSDSGGRNTEAFF
TRBV25-1	TRBJ1-1	-	-	TGTGCCAGCAGTGGCTGGTCCGGGGTGAGCACTGAAGCTTTCTTT	CASSGWSGVSTEAFF
TRBV4-3	TRBJ2-1	-	few	TGCGCCAGCAGCGACCGCTGGGGCACCACCTACAATGAGCAGTTCTTC	CASSDRWGTTYNEQFF
TRBV10-3	TRBJ2-7	TRBD2	-	TGTGCCATCAGTGATGCTAGCGGGGGATCCTACGAGCAGTACTTC	CAISDASGGSYEQYF
TRBV25-1	TRBJ2-1	TRBD2	-	TGTGCCAGCAGCGTCGGGGGGGCGGGCGACCACCTCTTC	CASSVGGAGDHLF
TRBV2	TRBJ2-1	TRBD2	-	TGTGCCAGCAGCCGACTAGCGGGGCGATTCGATGAGCAGTTCTTC	CASSRLAGRFDEQFF
TRBV5-1	TRBJ2-1	-	-	TGCGCCACCTCAATGGGGGGGCGGGAGATTGATGAGCAGTTCTTC	CATSMGGREIDEQFF
TRBV13	TRBJ2-3	-	once	TGTGCCAGCAGCTCACGGGGAGCTAGCACAGATACGCAGTATTTT	CASSSRGASTDTQYF